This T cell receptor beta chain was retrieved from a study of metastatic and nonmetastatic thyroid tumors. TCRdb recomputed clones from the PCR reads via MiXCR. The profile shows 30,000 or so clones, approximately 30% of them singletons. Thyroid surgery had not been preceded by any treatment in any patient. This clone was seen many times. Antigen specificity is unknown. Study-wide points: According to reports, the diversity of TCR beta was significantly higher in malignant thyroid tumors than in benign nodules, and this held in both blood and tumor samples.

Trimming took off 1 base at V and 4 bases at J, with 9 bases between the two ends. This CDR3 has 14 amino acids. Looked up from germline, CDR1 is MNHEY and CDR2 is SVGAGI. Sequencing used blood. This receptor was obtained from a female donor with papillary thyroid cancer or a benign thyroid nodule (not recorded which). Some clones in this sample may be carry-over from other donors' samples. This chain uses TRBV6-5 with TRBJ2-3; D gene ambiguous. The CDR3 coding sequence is TGTGCCAGCAGTTACTTGATCGACGCAGATACGCAGTATTTT. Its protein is CASSYLIDADTQYF.